This T cell receptor beta chain was identified in a study of graft-versus-host responses after intestinal transplantation. Whole-study context: For approximately three years after anti-thymocyte globulin induction, all recipients took tacrolimus and steroids.

Using immunoSEQ multiplex PCR, the repertoire was profiled, and TCRdb retains in-frame clones only, with some absent. The sample shows fewer than 60,000 clones, about four fifths of them seen only once. As concerns this clone: What it recognizes is unknown.

After removal of 0 bases from V and 9 bases from J, the junction contained 10 bases not matched to a gene. Germline CDR1 reads GTSNPN; CDR2 reads SVGIG (reference sequence). The length of the CDR3 is 15 residues. The study's findings and limits: In recipient marrow, GvH clones were found, and some appeared first in ileum or blood. Graft-donor T cell macrochimerism in patients accompanied high graft-versus-host to host-versus-graft clonal ratios in allografts.

The input for sequencing was unstimulated CD4+ T cells sorted from spleen or lymph node cells, taken before transplant. This sequence was found in a human donor who was the organ donor for an intestinal transplant. The V call is TRBV30, the J call TRBJ2-1; 8 bases fit TRBD2. This CDR3 reads CAWSVPAGVGGEQFF. The CDR3 DNA reads as TGTGCCTGGAGTGTACCAGCGGGGGTAGGGGGTGAGCAGTTCTTC.